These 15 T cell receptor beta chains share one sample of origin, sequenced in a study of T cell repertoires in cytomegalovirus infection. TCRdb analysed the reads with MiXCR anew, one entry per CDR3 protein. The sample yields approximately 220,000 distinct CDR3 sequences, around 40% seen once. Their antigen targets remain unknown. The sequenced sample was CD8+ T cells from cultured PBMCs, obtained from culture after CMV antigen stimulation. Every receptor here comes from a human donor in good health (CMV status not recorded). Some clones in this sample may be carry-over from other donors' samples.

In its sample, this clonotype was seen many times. In DNA, the CDR3 is TGTGCCAGCAGCGTAGGAACAGTGAGCTCCTACGAGCAGTACTTC. This gives the protein CASSVGTVSSYEQYF. V usage is TRBV9 and J usage is TRBJ2-7; D unclear. The CDR3 loop spans 15 amino acids. Between the trimmed V and J ends, which lost 0 bases and 0 bases, there was a span of 10 bases. The germline gives CDR1 SGDLS, CDR2 YYNGEE.

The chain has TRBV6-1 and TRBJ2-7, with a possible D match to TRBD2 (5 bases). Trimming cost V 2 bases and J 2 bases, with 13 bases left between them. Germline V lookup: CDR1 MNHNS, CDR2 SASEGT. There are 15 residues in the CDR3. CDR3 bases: TGTGCCAGCAGTGAATCCGCGGGCAGGACCTACGAGCAGTACTTC. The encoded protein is CASSESAGRTYEQYF.

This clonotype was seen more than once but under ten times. This CDR3 reads CATSDLDSSSGNEQFF. CDR3 nucleotides: TGTGCCACCAGTGATTTAGACTCCTCAAGCGGAAATGAGCAGTTCTTC. The chain couples TRBV24-1 to TRBJ2-1, with D possibly matching TRBD2 (5 bases). Germline assignment: CDR1 KGHDR and CDR2 SFDVKD. Trimming stripped 1 base from V and 7 bases from J, with 16 bases between. The CDR3 is 16 residues long.

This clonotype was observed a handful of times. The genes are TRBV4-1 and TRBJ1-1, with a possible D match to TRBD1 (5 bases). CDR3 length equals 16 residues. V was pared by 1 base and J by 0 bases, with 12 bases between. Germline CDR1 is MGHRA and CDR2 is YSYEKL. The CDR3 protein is CASSQAFGGLNTEAFF. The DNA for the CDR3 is TGCGCCAGCAGCCAAGCATTTGGGGGGTTGAACACTGAAGCTTTCTTT.

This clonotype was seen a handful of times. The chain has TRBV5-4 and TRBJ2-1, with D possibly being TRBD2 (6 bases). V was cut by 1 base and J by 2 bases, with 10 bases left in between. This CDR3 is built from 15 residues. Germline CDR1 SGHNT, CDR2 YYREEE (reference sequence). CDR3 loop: CASSLRREAYNEQFF. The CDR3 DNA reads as TGTGCCAGCAGCTTGAGGAGGGAAGCCTACAATGAGCAGTTCTTC. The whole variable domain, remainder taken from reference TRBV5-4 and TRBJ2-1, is ETGVTQSPTHLIKTRGQQVTLRCSSQSGHNTVSWYQQALGQGPQFIFQYYREEENGRGNFPPRFSGLQFPNYSSELNVNALELDDSALYLCASSLRREAYNEQFFGPGTRLTVL.

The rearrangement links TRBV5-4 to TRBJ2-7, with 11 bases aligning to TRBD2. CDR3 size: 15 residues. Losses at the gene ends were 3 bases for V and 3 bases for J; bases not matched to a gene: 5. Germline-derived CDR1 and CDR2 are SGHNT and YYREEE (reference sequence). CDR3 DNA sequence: TGTGCCAGCAGCTCCGGGACTAGCGGTTTCTACGAGCAGTACTTC. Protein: CASSSGTSGFYEQYF.

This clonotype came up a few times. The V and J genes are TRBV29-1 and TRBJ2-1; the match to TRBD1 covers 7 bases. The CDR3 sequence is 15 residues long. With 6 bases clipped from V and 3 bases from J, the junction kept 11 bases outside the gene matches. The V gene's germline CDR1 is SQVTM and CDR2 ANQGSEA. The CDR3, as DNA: TGCAGCGTCCCATTACCCGACAGGGTCTACAATGAGCAGTTCTTC. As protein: CSVPLPDRVYNEQFF.

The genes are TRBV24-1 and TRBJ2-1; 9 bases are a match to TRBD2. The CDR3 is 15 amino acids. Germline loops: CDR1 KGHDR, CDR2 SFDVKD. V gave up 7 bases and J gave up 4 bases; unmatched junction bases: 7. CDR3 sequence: CATSLAGKGYNEQFF. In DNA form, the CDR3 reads TGTGCCACCAGCCTAGCGGGAAAGGGTTACAATGAGCAGTTCTTC.

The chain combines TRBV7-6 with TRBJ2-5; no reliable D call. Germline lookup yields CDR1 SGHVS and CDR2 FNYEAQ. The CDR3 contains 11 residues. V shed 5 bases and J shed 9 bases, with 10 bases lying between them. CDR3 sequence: CASSPTRSQYF. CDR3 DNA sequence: TGTGCCAGCAGCCCCACCCGGTCCCAGTACTTC.

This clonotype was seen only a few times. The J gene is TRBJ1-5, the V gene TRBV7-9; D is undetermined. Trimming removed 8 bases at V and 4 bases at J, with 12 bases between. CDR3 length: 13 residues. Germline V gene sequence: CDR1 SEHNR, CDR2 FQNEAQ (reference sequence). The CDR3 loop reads CASRPLGNQPQHF. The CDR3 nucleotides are TGTGCCAGCCGACCCTTGGGAAATCAGCCCCAGCATTTT.

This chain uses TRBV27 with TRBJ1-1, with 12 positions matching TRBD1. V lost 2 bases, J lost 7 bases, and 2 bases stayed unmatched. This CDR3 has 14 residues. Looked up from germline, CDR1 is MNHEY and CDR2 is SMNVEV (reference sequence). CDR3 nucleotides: TGTGCCAGCAGTTTAGGGACAGGGGGCATTGAAGCTTTCTTT. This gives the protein CASSLGTGGIEAFF.

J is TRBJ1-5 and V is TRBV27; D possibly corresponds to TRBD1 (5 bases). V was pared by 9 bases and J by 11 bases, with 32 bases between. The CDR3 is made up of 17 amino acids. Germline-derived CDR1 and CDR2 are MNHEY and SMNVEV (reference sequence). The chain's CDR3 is CARSGGFWTAHGVAQHF. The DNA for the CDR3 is TGTGCCAGAAGTGGGGGGTTCTGGACGGCTCATGGGGTGGCCCAGCATTTT.

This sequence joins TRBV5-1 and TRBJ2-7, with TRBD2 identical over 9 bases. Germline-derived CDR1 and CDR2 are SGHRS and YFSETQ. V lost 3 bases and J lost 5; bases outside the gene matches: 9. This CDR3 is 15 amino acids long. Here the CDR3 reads CASSSVAGVFDEQYF. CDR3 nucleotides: TGCGCCAGCAGCTCTGTAGCGGGAGTGTTCGACGAGCAGTACTTC.

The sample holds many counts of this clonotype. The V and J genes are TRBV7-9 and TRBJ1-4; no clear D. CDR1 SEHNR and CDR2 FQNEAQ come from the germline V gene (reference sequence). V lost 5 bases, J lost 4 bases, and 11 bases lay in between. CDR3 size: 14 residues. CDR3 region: CASSLRGSNEKLFF. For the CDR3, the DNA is TGTGCCAGCAGCCTACGAGGGAGTAATGAAAAACTGTTTTTT.

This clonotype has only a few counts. CDR3 DNA sequence: TGCGCCAGCAGCCAGATGACAGGGTCCTACGAGCAGTACTTC. The encoded protein is CASSQMTGSYEQYF. This chain joins TRBV4-1 and TRBJ2-7, with 7 nucleotides matching TRBD1. The CDR3 spans 14 residues. The germline CDR1 and CDR2 sequences are MGHRA and YSYEKL. V was clipped by 3 bases and J by 1 base; unmatched bases: 3.